This T cell receptor beta chain was obtained from a study of shared clonotypes between healthy human individuals. Whole-study findings and limits: Genetic and exposure-history diversity was limited by the few donors.

Data came from immunoSEQ multiplex PCR; TCRdb stores just in-frame clones and leaves some out. The sample comprises millions of clones, 85% to 95% of which are singletons, and 0.13% rests with the top ten. This clone was seen a single time. Its antigen remains unknown. All of the donors resided in Nashville, Tennessee, and each was a Caucasian adult. Germline loops: CDR1 SGDLS, CDR2 YYNGEE. V was pared by 1 base and J by 1 base, with 2 bases of the junction left unmatched. The length of the CDR3 is 15 residues. The sequencing input was naive CD4+ T cells sorted from blood. The subset denotes: CD45RA+ positively selected. The TCR comes from a man aged 18 to 35 in good health. The chain links TRBV9 to TRBJ2-1; TRBD2 agrees at 7 bases. The CDR3 sequence: CASSVSGTSYNEQFF. The CDR3 bases are TGTGCCAGCAGCGTAAGCGGGACGTCCTACAATGAGCAGTTCTTC.